Shown below are 4 T cell receptor beta chains from a single sample sequenced in a study of blood T cell repertoires in COVID-19. Repertoires were generated with immunoSEQ multiplex PCR, while TCRdb's copy carries only in-frame clones and drops some. Of tens of thousands of clones listed, roughly 91% are singletons. Sequencing was performed on peripheral blood. The receptors shown here come from a human donor in a cohort sampled during active COVID-19.

J is TRBJ2-3 and V is TRBV7-8, with TRBD2 matching 7 bases. J was trimmed by 2 bases and V by 5 bases; bases with no gene match: 7. The CDR3 is 15 amino acids. Germline V gene lookup returns CDR1 SGHVS and CDR2 FQNEAQ. The CDR3 nucleotides are TGTGCCAGCAGCAGGAGCGGGACTCACACAGATACGCAGTATTTT. It is translated as CASSRSGTHTDTQYF.

The V and J genes are TRBV5-1 and TRBJ1-2; 7 bases agree with TRBD1. The V and J ends lost 4 bases and 8 bases, in that order; junction bases with no gene match: 8. This CDR3 comprises 13 residues. From germline, CDR1 is SGHRS and CDR2 YFSETQ. The DNA for the CDR3 is TGCGCCAGCAGCGAGGGGGCGGTTGGAGGCTACACCTTC. Its protein is CASSEGAVGGYTF. The full variable domain, with the rest looked up from reference TRBV5-1 and TRBJ1-2, is KAGVTQTPRYLIKTRGQQVTLSCSPISGHRSVSWYQQTPGQGLQFLFEYFSETQRNKGNFPGRFSGRQFSNSRSEMNVSTLELGDSALYLCASSEGAVGGYTFGSGTRLTVV.

V gene TRBV6-5 combines with J gene TRBJ1-3; 7 positions agree with TRBD1. The ends lost 11 bases at V and 3 bases at J; junction bases unmatched: 7. The germline V gene has CDR1 MNHEY and CDR2 SVGAGI. The CDR3 loop spans 13 amino acids. Here the CDR3 DNA reads TGTGCCTCCTCAGGGGGAGTTGGAAACACCATATATTTT. This sequence encodes CASSGGVGNTIYF.

The chain uses TRBV10-3 and TRBJ1-2; 9 positions agree with TRBD1. After removal of 2 bases from V and 3 bases from J, the junction contained 13 bases not matched to a gene. The CDR3 length is 18 residues. Germline values: CDR1 ENHRY, CDR2 SYGVKD. The CDR3, as DNA: TGTGCCATCAGTGAGATAGTCACAGGGGGCCGACGAGACTATGGCTACACCTTC. This sequence encodes CAISEIVTGGRRDYGYTF.